This record looks at one TCR beta chain sequence and its context. Compared with germline, one end of the junction differs, possibly owing to a read error. The table came from immunoSEQ multiplex PCR; TCRdb's copy has only in-frame clones and leaves some out. Among 90,000 to 130,000 clones listed, about 90% were seen once. The CDR3 runs to 15 residues. Per germline, CDR1 LGHNA and CDR2 YSLEER. The sample is drawn from a study of CD4+ T cells in melanoma. This TCR was recovered from a human donor with melanoma. Material: peripheral blood. The V and J genes are TRBV4-3 and TRBJ2-6, with 7 bases that match TRBD1. Written as DNA, the CDR3 is TGCGCCAGCAGCGAAGACAGGGACGGGGCCAACGTCCTGACTTTC. Residues: CASSEDRDGANVLTF.